What follows are 10 T cell receptor beta chains derived from one specimen sequenced in a study of CD8 T cells in Susac syndrome. With random hexamers, 0.5 to 1 ug RNA was reverse transcribed. TCRdb ran MiXCR on the immunoSEQ multiplex PCR reads and lists one entry per CDR3 protein. The sample holds under 85,000 distinct CDR3 sequences, 94% seen once. Source material: CD8+ T cells from PBMCs. The receptors originated from a human donor with Susac syndrome.

The chain carries TRBV29-1 and TRBJ2-1, with TRBD1 identical over 7 bases. V lost 7 bases to trimming and J lost 8 bases; unmatched junction nucleotides: 8. CDR1 is SQVTM, CDR2 ANQGSEA, per germline. The CDR3 has 12 amino acids. The CDR3 reads CSALQGSDEQFF. The CDR3 bases are TGCAGCGCCCTACAGGGGTCCGATGAGCAGTTCTTC.

The chain uses TRBV2 and TRBJ2-3; D uncertain. The germline V gene encodes CDR1 SNHLY and CDR2 FYNNEI. This CDR3 contains 12 residues. Trimming took off 6 bases at V and 2 bases at J, with 6 bases between the two ends. The CDR3 is CASRDPTDTQYF. The CDR3 nucleotides are TGTGCCAGCAGGGACCCCACAGATACGCAGTATTTT.

V gene TRBV18 combines with J gene TRBJ2-7; weak D call: TRBD2 (6 bases). Germline loops: CDR1 KGHSH, CDR2 LQKENI. This CDR3 has 17 residues. V was cut by 3 bases and J by 2 bases, with 20 bases left in between. CDR3 coding DNA: TGTGCCAGCTCACCTCTCCCGGGAGACGGGGCTACCTACGAGCAGTACTTC. Translation: CASSPLPGDGATYEQYF.

The chain uses TRBV9 and TRBJ2-6; 8 bases are shared with TRBD1. This CDR3 comprises 15 residues. V dropped 3 bases and J dropped 2; count of bases not matched to a gene: 1. From germline, CDR1 is SGDLS and CDR2 YYNGEE. CDR3 in DNA: TGTGCCAGCAGCGAGACAGGGGCTGGGGCCAACGTCCTGACTTTC. Its translation: CASSETGAGANVLTF.

The rearrangement joins TRBV5-1 to TRBJ1-1, with D unclear. Trimming removed 3 bases from V and 1 base from J, with 7 bases in between. The germline gives CDR1 SGHRS, CDR2 YFSETQ. The CDR3 has 13 amino acids. Here the CDR3 reads CASSSGQNTEAFF. DNA for the CDR3: TGCGCCAGCAGCTCCGGGCAGAACACTGAAGCTTTCTTT.

This chain uses TRBV3-1 with TRBJ2-1; 7 bases align to TRBD2. CDR3 length: 14 amino acids. Germline CDR1 reads LGHDT; CDR2 reads YNNKEL (reference sequence). The V gene end was trimmed by 6 bases and the J gene end by 3 bases; junction bases not matched to a gene: 5. The CDR3 DNA sequence: TGTGCCAGCAGGGGGGTAGCGGGCTACAATGAGCAGTTCTTC. Encoded protein: CASRGVAGYNEQFF.

The gene calls are TRBV14 and TRBJ1-2; a possible D gene is TRBD1 (5 bases). The length of the CDR3 is 13 residues. V was pared by 2 bases and J by 4 bases, with 8 bases between. CDR1 and CDR2 from the germline V gene are SGHDN and FVKESK. The CDR3 is CASSQTGGYGYTF. The CDR3 coding sequence is TGTGCCAGCAGCCAAACTGGGGGCTATGGCTACACCTTC.

The chain couples TRBV9 to TRBJ1-1; D remains ambiguous. Per germline, CDR1 SGDLS and CDR2 YYNGEE. V lost 4 bases and J 6 bases, leaving 19 bases between the germline ends. The CDR3 has 15 residues. The CDR3 loop is CASSLLGDRNAEAFF. CDR3 nucleotide sequence: TGTGCCAGCAGCCTACTCGGGGATAGGAATGCTGAAGCTTTCTTT.

The J gene is TRBJ2-1, the V gene TRBV5-1, with D unresolved. CDR1 is SGHRS and CDR2 is YFSETQ in the germline V gene. Deletions cut 0 bases from V and 10 bases from J, with 8 bases between. The CDR3 extends over 12 amino acids. In DNA, the CDR3 is TGCGCCAGCAGCTTGGTTTCAGCGGAGCAGTTCTTC. Amino acids: CASSLVSAEQFF. The whole variable domain, remainder taken from reference TRBV5-1 and TRBJ2-1, is KAGVTQTPRYLIKTRGQQVTLSCSPISGHRSVSWYQQTPGQGLQFLFEYFSETQRNKGNFPGRFSGRQFSNSRSEMNVSTLELGDSALYLCASSLVSAEQFFGPGTRLTVL.

V gene TRBV28 combines with J gene TRBJ2-7, with D perhaps TRBD1 (6 bases). The V gene's germline CDR1 is MDHEN and CDR2 SYDVKM. Trimming left V 2 bases short and J 5 bases short, with 13 bases between. The CDR3 sequence is 14 residues long. The CDR3, as DNA: TGTGCCAGCAGTTTAAACGGGGCAGGGGACGAGCAGTACTTC. Amino acid sequence: CASSLNGAGDEQYF.